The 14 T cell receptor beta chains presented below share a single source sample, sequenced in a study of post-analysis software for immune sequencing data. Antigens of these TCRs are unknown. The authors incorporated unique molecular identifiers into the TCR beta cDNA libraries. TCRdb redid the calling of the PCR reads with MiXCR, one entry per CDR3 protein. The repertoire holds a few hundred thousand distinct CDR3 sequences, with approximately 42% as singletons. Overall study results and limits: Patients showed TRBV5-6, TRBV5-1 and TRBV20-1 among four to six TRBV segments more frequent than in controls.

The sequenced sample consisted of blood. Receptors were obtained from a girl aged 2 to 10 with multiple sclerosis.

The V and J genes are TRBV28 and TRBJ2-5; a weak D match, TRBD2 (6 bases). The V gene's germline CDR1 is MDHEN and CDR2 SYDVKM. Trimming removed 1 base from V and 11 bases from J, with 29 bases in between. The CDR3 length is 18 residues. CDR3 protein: CASSLSMGTEAFYNEQYF. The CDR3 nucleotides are TGTGCCAGCAGTTTATCTATGGGGACTGAGGCCTTTTACAATGAGCAGTACTTC.

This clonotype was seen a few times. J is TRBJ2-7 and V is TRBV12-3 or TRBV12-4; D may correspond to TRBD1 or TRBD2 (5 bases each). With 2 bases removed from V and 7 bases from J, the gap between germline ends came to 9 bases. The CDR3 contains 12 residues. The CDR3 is CASSLFGGEQYF. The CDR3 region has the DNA TGTGCCAGCAGTTTATTTGGGGGAGAGCAGTACTTC.

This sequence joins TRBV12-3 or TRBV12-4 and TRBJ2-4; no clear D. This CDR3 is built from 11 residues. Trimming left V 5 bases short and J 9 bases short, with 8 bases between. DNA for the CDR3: TGTGCCAGCAGTCTGGTTGGCATTCAGTACTTC. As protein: CASSLVGIQYF.

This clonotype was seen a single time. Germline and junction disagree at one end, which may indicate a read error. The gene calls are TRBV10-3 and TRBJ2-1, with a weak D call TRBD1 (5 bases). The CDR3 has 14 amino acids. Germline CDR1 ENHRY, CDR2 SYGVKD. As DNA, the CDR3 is TGTGCCGTCAGGGTAGACTCAGCCCGCAATGAGCAGTTCTTC. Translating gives CAVRVDSARNEQFF.

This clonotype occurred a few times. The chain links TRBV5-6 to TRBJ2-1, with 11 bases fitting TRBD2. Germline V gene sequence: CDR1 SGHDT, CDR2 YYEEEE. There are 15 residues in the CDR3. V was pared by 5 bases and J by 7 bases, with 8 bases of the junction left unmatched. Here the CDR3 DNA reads TGTGCCAGCAGTGCTGATAGCGGGGGGGGGAATGAGCAGTTCTTC. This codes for CASSADSGGGNEQFF. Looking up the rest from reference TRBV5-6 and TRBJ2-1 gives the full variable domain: DAGVTQSPTHLIKTRGQQVTLRCSPKSGHDTVSWYQQALGQGPQFIFQYYEEEERQRGNFPDRFSGHQFPNYSSELNVNALLLGDSALYLCASSADSGGGNEQFFGPGTRLTVL.

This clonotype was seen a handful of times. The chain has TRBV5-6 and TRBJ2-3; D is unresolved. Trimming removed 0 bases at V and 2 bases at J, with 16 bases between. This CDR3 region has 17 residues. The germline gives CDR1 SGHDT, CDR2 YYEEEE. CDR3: CASSLEVDSLPTDTQYF. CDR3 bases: TGTGCCAGCAGCTTGGAGGTCGATAGCCTCCCCACAGATACGCAGTATTTT.

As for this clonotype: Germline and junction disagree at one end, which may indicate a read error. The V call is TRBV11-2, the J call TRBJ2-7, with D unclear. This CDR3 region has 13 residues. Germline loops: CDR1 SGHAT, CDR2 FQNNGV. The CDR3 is CASNLEAGLEQYF. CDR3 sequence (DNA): TGTGCCAGCAACTTAGAGGCAGGCCTCGAGCAGTACTTC.

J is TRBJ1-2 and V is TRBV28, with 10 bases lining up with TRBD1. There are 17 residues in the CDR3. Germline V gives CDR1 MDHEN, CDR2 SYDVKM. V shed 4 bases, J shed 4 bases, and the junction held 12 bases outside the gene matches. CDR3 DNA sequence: TGTGCCAGCAGTTCAATCCGGGACAGGGGCCATGGCTATGGCTACACCTTC. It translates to CASSSIRDRGHGYGYTF.

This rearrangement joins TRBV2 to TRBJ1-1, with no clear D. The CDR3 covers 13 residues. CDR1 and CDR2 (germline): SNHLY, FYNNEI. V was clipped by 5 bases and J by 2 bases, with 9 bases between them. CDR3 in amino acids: CASSTEHNTEAFF. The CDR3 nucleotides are TGTGCCAGCAGTACGGAGCACAACACTGAAGCTTTCTTT.

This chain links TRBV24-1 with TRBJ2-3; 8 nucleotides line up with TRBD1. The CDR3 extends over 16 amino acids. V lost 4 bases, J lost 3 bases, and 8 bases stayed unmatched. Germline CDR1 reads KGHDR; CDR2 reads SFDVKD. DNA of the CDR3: TGTGCCACCAGTGACCGCGCGGACAGGGCGACAGATACGCAGTATTTT. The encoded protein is CATSDRADRATDTQYF.

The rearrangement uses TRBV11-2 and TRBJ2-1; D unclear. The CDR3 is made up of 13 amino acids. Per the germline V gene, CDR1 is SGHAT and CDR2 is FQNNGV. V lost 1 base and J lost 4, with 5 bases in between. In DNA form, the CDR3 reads TGTGCCAGCAGCTTAGCACTGTACAATGAGCAGTTCTTC. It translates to CASSLALYNEQFF. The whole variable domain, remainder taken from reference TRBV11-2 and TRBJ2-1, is EAGVAQSPRYKIIEKRQSVAFWCNPISGHATLYWYQQILGQGPKLLIQFQNNGVVDDSQLPKDRFSAERLKGVDSTLKIQPAKLEDSAVYLCASSLALYNEQFFGPGTRLTVL.

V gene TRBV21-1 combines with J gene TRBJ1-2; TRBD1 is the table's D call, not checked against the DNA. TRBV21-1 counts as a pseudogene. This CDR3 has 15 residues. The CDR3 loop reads CASSKRGRCNYGYTF. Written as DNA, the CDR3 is TGTGCCAGCAGCAAAAGGGGCAGGTGTAACTATGGCTACACCTTC.

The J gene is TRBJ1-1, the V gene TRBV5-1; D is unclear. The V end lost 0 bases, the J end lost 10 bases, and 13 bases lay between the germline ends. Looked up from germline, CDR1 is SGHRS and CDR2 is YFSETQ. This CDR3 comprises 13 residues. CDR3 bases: TGCGCCAGCAGCTTGGATCGTGGGGTTGCAGCTTTCTTT. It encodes CASSLDRGVAAFF.

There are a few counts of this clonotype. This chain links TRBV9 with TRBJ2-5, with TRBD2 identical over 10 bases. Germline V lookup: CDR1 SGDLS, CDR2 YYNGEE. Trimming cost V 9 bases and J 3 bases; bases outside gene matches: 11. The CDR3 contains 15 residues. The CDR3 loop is CATLQELAGKETQYF. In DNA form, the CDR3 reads TGTGCCACCCTACAGGAACTAGCGGGAAAAGAGACCCAGTACTTC.